These T cell receptor beta chains were read from a single sample in a study of Graves' ophthalmopathy and Graves' hyperthyroidism. TCRdb fed the multiplex PCR reads into MiXCR, producing one record per CDR3 protein. The sample consists of 170,000 or so distinct CDR3 sequences, less than 45% of them appearing once. Material for sequencing was peripheral blood. Receptors were obtained from a woman in her forties with Graves' ophthalmopathy. The CDR3 runs from the conserved cysteine through the conserved F or W. The D gene is left open where the match is weak. Size is omitted from some rows. Given values are once, few, many or a class for expanded clones.

abundance	j_gene	d_gene	v_gene	CDR3aa	CDR3nt
-	TRBJ2-7	TRBD2	TRBV28	CASSASGRVYEQYF	TGTGCCAGCAGTGCTAGCGGGAGGGTCTACGAGCAGTACTTC
many	TRBJ2-5	-	TRBV2	CASRREGGETQYF	TGTGCCAGCAGGCGCGAGGGTGGCGAGACCCAGTACTTC
once	TRBJ1-1	-	TRBV6-1	CASNPSSLGNEAFF	TGTGCCAGCAATCCGTCCAGCTTGGGGAATGAAGCTTTCTTT
-	TRBJ1-6	-	TRBV30	CAWSDGDTYSYNSPLHF	TGTGCCTGGAGTGATGGGGACACCTACTCCTATAATTCACCCCTCCACTTT
-	TRBJ1-1	TRBD1	TRBV6-1	CASKTDRGEAFF	TGTGCCAGCAAAACAGACAGGGGTGAAGCTTTCTTT
-	TRBJ2-5	-	TRBV6-1	CASSENLETQYF	TGTGCCAGCAGTGAAAATCTGGAGACCCAGTACTTC
-	TRBJ1-2	-	TRBV6-2/TRBV6-3	CASSDRPSSLGYTF	TGTGCCAGCAGTGACAGGCCCAGCAGTTTGGGCTACACCTTC
many	TRBJ1-1	-	TRBV28	CASSYRVGTEAFF	TGTGCCAGCAGTTATCGAGTGGGCACTGAAGCTTTCTTT
-	TRBJ2-5	-	TRBV6-9	CATRAIGSQETQYF	TGTGCCACCAGGGCCATTGGATCTCAAGAGACCCAGTACTTC
many	TRBJ1-5	-	TRBV12-3/TRBV12-4	CASSLIGGVVQPQHF	TGTGCCAGCAGTTTAATTGGGGGGGTGGTTCAGCCCCAGCATTTT
many	TRBJ1-6	TRBD1	TRBV18	CASAWTGGRNSPLHF	TGTGCCAGCGCTTGGACAGGGGGCAGAAATTCACCCCTCCACTTT
-	TRBJ2-5	-	TRBV28	CASSFPGLETQYF	TGTGCCAGCAGTTTCCCAGGGCTGGAGACCCAGTACTTC
-	TRBJ2-2	TRBD2	TRBV6-1	CAVGLAGAHGELFF	TGTGCCGTGGGACTAGCGGGAGCCCACGGGGAGCTGTTTTTT
-	TRBJ1-1	-	TRBV6-5	CASSYVGTSSTEAFF	TGTGCCAGCAGTTACGTCGGGACCTCGAGCACTGAAGCTTTCTTT
many	TRBJ1-2	TRBD1	TRBV4-1	CASSQRQGDGYTF	TGCGCCAGCAGCCAGAGACAGGGTGATGGCTACACCTTC
many	TRBJ2-7	TRBD2	TRBV7-8	CASSLSAGNYEQYF	TGTGCCAGCAGCTTATCAGCGGGAAACTACGAGCAGTACTTC
medium-sized	TRBJ1-2	TRBD1	TRBV20-1	CSASPSGTGHGYTF	TGCAGTGCTAGTCCTTCCGGGACAGGGCATGGCTACACCTTC
-	TRBJ2-5	TRBD2	TRBV28	CASAAGRNQETQYF	TGTGCCAGCGCAGCGGGAAGAAACCAAGAGACCCAGTACTTC
few	TRBJ2-5	TRBD1	TRBV6-1	CASSAVQGSGETQYF	TGTGCCAGCAGTGCAGTACAGGGGTCGGGGGAGACCCAGTACTTC
-	TRBJ2-7	-	TRBV28	CASSLLTGRYEQYF	TGTGCCAGCAGTTTACTCACAGGCCGCTACGAGCAGTACTTC
-	TRBJ2-7	TRBD2	TRBV19	CASSLTGLARGQYF	TGTGCCAGTAGTCTCACCGGACTAGCGAGGGGGCAGTACTTC
many	TRBJ1-6	-	TRBV15	CATSRDFGGSSPLHF	TGTGCCACCAGCAGGGATTTTGGAGGGTCTTCACCCCTCCACTTT
many	TRBJ2-7	-	TRBV5-6	CASSLEGLGYEQYF	TGTGCCAGCAGCTTGGAGGGTCTAGGCTACGAGCAGTACTTC
many	TRBJ1-6	-	TRBV5-1	CASSLESATDYNSPLHF	TGCGCCAGCAGCTTGGAATCGGCAACAGACTATAATTCACCCCTCCACTTT
-	TRBJ2-2	-	TRBV6-5	CASSYTPHIATGELFF	TGTGCCAGCAGTTACACCCCCCACATCGCCACCGGGGAGCTGTTTTTT
-	TRBJ2-7	-	TRBV6-2/TRBV6-3	CASSYILAGREQYF	TGTGCCAGCAGTTACATCTTGGCGGGTCGCGAGCAGTACTTC
-	TRBJ1-5	-	TRBV7-2	CASSSAFRPQHF	TGTGCCAGCAGCTCCGCCTTTAGGCCCCAGCATTTT
-	TRBJ2-7	-	TRBV28	CASSSRRQYF	TGTGCCAGCAGTTCGAGAAGGCAGTACTTC
-	TRBJ2-7	TRBD1	TRBV6-1	CASRGDSVPYEQYF	TGTGCCAGCAGGGGGGACAGTGTTCCCTACGAGCAGTACTTC
many	TRBJ1-3	-	TRBV19	CASSTDGGNTIYF	TGTGCCAGTAGCACGGACGGTGGAAACACCATATATTTT
-	TRBJ2-7	-	TRBV6-1	CASSEDEVYEQYF	TGTGCCAGCAGTGAAGACGAGGTCTACGAGCAGTACTTC
many	TRBJ2-5	-	TRBV9	CASSAEGLRQETQYF	TGTGCCAGCAGCGCGGAGGGCCTAAGGCAAGAGACCCAGTACTTC
-	TRBJ1-2	TRBD1	TRBV19	CASQLRTGGRGYTF	TGTGCCAGCCAGCTTAGGACAGGGGGCCGTGGCTACACCTTC
few	TRBJ2-5	-	TRBV11-1	CASRPTGTEETQYF	TGTGCCAGCAGACCAACCGGGACCGAAGAGACCCAGTACTTC
-	TRBJ1-5	-	TRBV12-3/TRBV12-4	CASSPGLTRGQPQHF	TGTGCCAGCAGCCCTGGACTGACTCGGGGTCAGCCCCAGCATTTT
many	TRBJ1-1	TRBD1	TRBV28	CASTDGTGRRNTEAFF	TGTGCCAGCACCGATGGGACAGGTAGACGGAACACTGAAGCTTTCTTT
-	TRBJ1-2	-	TRBV6-5	CASSYSKGYGYTF	TGTGCCAGCAGTTACTCGAAGGGATATGGCTACACCTTC
many	TRBJ1-5	-	TRBV25-1	CASSDTGNNQPQHF	TGTGCCAGCAGTGATACAGGGAACAATCAGCCCCAGCATTTT
-	TRBJ1-6	TRBD1	TRBV12-3/TRBV12-4	CASASITGQPYSPLHF	TGTGCCAGCGCTTCGATCACGGGACAGCCGTATTCACCCCTCCACTTT
-	TRBJ2-5	TRBD2	TRBV28	CASRGLAGAQETQYF	TGTGCCAGCAGGGGACTAGCGGGAGCACAAGAGACCCAGTACTTC
-	TRBJ2-7	-	TRBV15	CATSRDYGGGYEQYF	TGTGCCACCAGCAGAGATTACGGGGGCGGGTACGAGCAGTACTTC
many	TRBJ2-7	TRBD1	TRBV6-5	CASYETGIYEQYF	TGTGCCAGCTACGAGACAGGGATTTACGAGCAGTACTTC
many	TRBJ1-1	TRBD1	TRBV28	CASSSTGTGGTEAFF	TGTGCCAGCAGTTCCACCGGGACAGGGGGCACTGAAGCTTTCTTT
many	TRBJ2-7	TRBD2	TRBV6-1	CASSGDTSGRREQYF	TGTGCCAGCAGTGGAGACACTAGCGGGAGAAGGGAGCAGTACTTC
many	TRBJ1-2	-	TRBV6-4	CASSTESGYSNYGYTF	TGTGCCAGCAGTACGGAAAGTGGGTATTCTAACTATGGCTACACCTTC
many	TRBJ2-7	-	TRBV20-1	CSPKKGLYYEQYF	TGCAGCCCCAAAAAGGGGCTTTACTACGAGCAGTACTTC
many	TRBJ1-2	-	TRBV6-2/TRBV6-3	CASRRGGRGYGYTF	TGTGCCAGCAGAAGAGGTGGCAGGGGCTATGGCTACACCTTC
many	TRBJ1-2	TRBD1	TRBV18	CASSPGGQSGYTF	TGTGCCAGCTCACCAGGGGGACAGTCTGGCTACACCTTC
-	TRBJ1-5	-	TRBV12-3/TRBV12-4	CASSLRGDGNQPQHF	TGTGCCAGCAGTCTTCGGGGGGACGGCAATCAGCCCCAGCATTTT